Here is one T cell receptor beta chain with its context. The CDR3 is 13 residues long. V shed 2 bases and J shed 9 bases, with 13 bases lying between them. CDR1 is MNHEY and CDR2 is SMNVEV in the germline V gene (reference sequence). These data come from a study of T cell changes during pregnancy in multiple sclerosis. The protocol was immunoSEQ multiplex PCR, while the TCRdb copy is restricted to in-frame clones and leaves out a portion. The sample has over 45,000 clones, 92% seen once. The sample consisted of CD4+ T cells from peripheral blood mononuclear cells, taken after pregnancy. The sequence was collected from a female donor with multiple sclerosis, enrolled in a pregnancy study. The chain has TRBV27 and TRBJ1-1; a weak D match, TRBD1 (5 bases). CDR3 nucleotides: TGTGCCAGCAGTTTAACCTGGGGGAGGAAAGCTTTCTTT. This codes for CASSLTWGRKAFF.